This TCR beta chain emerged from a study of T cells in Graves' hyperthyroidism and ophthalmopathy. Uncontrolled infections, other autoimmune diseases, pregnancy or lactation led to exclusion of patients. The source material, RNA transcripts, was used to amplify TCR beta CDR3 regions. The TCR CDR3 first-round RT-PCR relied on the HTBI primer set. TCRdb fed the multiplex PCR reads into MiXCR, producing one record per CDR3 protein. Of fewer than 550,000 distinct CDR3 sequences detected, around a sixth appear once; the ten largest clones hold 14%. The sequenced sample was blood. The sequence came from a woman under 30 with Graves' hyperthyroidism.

The CDR3: CASSGGTEQTGELFF. The DNA for the CDR3 is TGTGCCAGCAGTGGGGGGACAGAGCAAACCGGGGAGCTGTTTTTT. This chain links TRBV2 with TRBJ2-2; 7 positions match TRBD1. This CDR3 comprises 15 residues. V lost 4 bases to trimming and J lost 5 bases; unmatched junction nucleotides: 7. Germline CDR1 SNHLY, CDR2 FYNNEI.